This T cell receptor beta chain was retrieved from a study of blood T cell repertoires in COVID-19. Across the whole study: Some COVID-19 samples were acute and others convalescent; all came from the United States, Italy and Spain.

In Seattle, patients joined the study during active infection and were tracked longitudinally. Germline trimming cut 2 bases from V and 3 bases from J; bases unmatched to any gene: 3. The CDR3 has 14 amino acids. Germline lookup yields CDR1 SGHRS and CDR2 YFSETQ. The method was immunoSEQ multiplex PCR; TCRdb's version includes in-frame clones alone and lacks a portion of them. The data show 150,000 or so clones, 65% to 90% seen once. Sequencing was performed on peripheral blood. This receptor was identified in an older woman with COVID-19, enrolled during active disease. The chain has TRBV5-1 and TRBJ1-2, with 8 bases that match TRBD1. CDR3 DNA: TGCGCCAGCAGCTTCCCGGACAGGGACTATGGCTACACCTTC. It translates to CASSFPDRDYGYTF.